The following is a TCR beta chain sequence with its context. The data originate from a study of blood T cell repertoires in COVID-19. In the study overall: Researchers got acute and convalescent COVID-19 samples from the United States, Italy and Spain. From T cells, B-cell-depleted T cells, or PBMCs came the material, which was cDNA or gDNA.

In the authors' methods: For nucleated cells, counts were estimated from reference gene primer amplification. Profiling relied on immunoSEQ multiplex PCR, and the TCRdb table lists in-frame clones only, not all of them. V, J and clone size reflect that table, while D and trimming were determined from the DNA. This table has 300,000 to 400,000 clones, over 80% appearing once. With 4 bases removed from V and 1 base from J, the gap between germline ends came to 14 bases. The germline CDR1 and CDR2 sequences are SGHRS and YFSETQ. The CDR3 extends over 16 amino acids. The source is a woman aged 45-60 years with COVID-19, enrolled during active disease. Sequencing was done on a sample of peripheral blood. This chain joins TRBV5-1 and TRBJ2-2; TRBD1 might be the D (6 bases). Written as DNA, the CDR3 is TGCGCCAGCAGCCTGGGGGCAGGCCAGAACACCGGGGAGCTGTTTTTT. Translated: CASSLGAGQNTGELFF.